Listed below are T cell receptor beta chains from one sample, sequenced in a study of blood T cell repertoires in COVID-19. Assay used: immunoSEQ multiplex PCR; TCRdb lists only in-frame clones, some missing. The sample records about 260,000 clones, over 70% being singletons. Sequenced: peripheral blood. These receptor sequences come from a woman in her 40s who had recovered from COVID-19. Each CDR3 is given with its conserved first and last residue. D genes are given only for firm matches. Part of the rows lack a size; the others show once, few, many or a class for expanded clones.

13	TRBV11-2	-	-	TRBJ1-2	CASSLASGIGYTF	TGTGCCAGCAGCCTTGCTTCGGGAATTGGCTACACCTTC
13	TRBV12-3/TRBV12-4	-	-	TRBJ1-1	CASTFDRNTEAFF	TGTGCCAGCACCTTCGACAGAAACACTGAAGCTTTCTTT
13	TRBV9	TRBD1	once	TRBJ1-2	CASSMGQREGYTF	TGTGCCAGCTCAATGGGACAGAGGGAAGGCTACACCTTC
13	TRBV7-2	-	-	TRBJ1-2	CASSWGGGSGYTF	TGTGCCAGCAGCTGGGGCGGGGGATCGGGCTACACCTTC
13	TRBV11-3	-	once	TRBJ2-1	CASSLESRDEQFF	TGTGCCAGCAGCTTAGAATCTCGAGATGAGCAGTTCTTC
16	TRBV29-1	TRBD1	-	TRBJ2-2	CSVPRTGTVNTGELFF	TGCAGCGTCCCTAGGACCGGGACAGTCAACACCGGGGAGCTGTTTTTT
14	TRBV3-1/TRBV3-2	-	-	TRBJ1-2	CASSQREIGGGYTF	TGTGCCAGCAGCCAACGGGAGATCGGGGGTGGCTACACCTTC
13	TRBV20-1	TRBD1	-	TRBJ1-5	CSASGQGGQPQHF	TGCAGTGCTAGTGGACAGGGCGGTCAGCCCCAGCATTTT
15	TRBV6-5	TRBD1	-	TRBJ2-7	CASRGQGAGAYEQYF	TGTGCCAGCAGGGGACAGGGGGCAGGGGCCTACGAGCAGTACTTC
14	TRBV4-1	TRBD1	-	TRBJ1-2	CASRRQGANYGYTF	TGCGCCAGCAGGAGACAGGGAGCTAACTATGGCTACACCTTC
15	TRBV6-5	-	-	TRBJ1-6	CASSLGGIGNSPLHF	TGTGCCAGCAGTTTGGGGGGGATCGGTAATTCACCCCTCCACTTT
16	TRBV9	TRBD2	few	TRBJ2-3	CASSRGSGGTTDTQYF	TGTGCCAGCAGCCGGGGGAGCGGGGGGACCACAGATACGCAGTATTTT
12	TRBV18	-	-	TRBJ1-2	CASSSERAGYTF	TGTGCCAGCTCGAGCGAGAGGGCTGGCTACACCTTC
15	TRBV9	TRBD1	-	TRBJ1-2	CASSVGTTTGYGYTF	TGTGCCAGCAGCGTGGGGACGACGACAGGGTATGGCTACACCTTC
16	TRBV7-9	-	-	TRBJ2-1	CASSLALGRSYNEQFF	TGTGCCAGCAGCTTAGCGCTGGGGAGGTCCTACAATGAGCAGTTCTTC
16	TRBV6-2/TRBV6-3	TRBD1	few	TRBJ1-5	CASSVLHRGLGQPQHF	TGTGCCAGCAGCGTATTACACAGGGGGCTCGGTCAGCCCCAGCATTTT
12	TRBV2	-	few	TRBJ1-3	CASSSEGNTIYF	TGTGCCAGCAGTTCGGAGGGAAACACCATATATTTT
16	TRBV19	-	-	TRBJ1-1	CASSSDGRRMNTEAFF	TGTGCCAGTAGTTCTGATGGAAGGCGGATGAACACTGAAGCTTTCTTT
12	TRBV12-2	-	once	TRBJ2-7	CANRGVPYEQYF	TGTGCGAATAGGGGCGTCCCCTACGAGCAGTACTTC
13	TRBV7-3	-	-	TRBJ1-5	CASSTDSDQPQHF	TGTGCCAGCAGCACCGACAGCGATCAGCCCCAGCATTTT
18	TRBV3-1/TRBV3-2	TRBD2	-	TRBJ2-1	CASSPGGASGGSYNEQFF	TGTGCCAGCAGCCCCGGTGGGGCTAGCGGGGGTTCCTACAATGAGCAGTTCTTC
17	TRBV7-8	TRBD1	-	TRBJ1-3	CASSPNRFRGPGDTIYF	TGTGCCAGCAGCCCTAACCGCTTCAGGGGGCCGGGGGACACCATATATTTT
14	TRBV5-6	-	once	TRBJ1-2	CASSLVGVSYGYTF	TGTGCCAGCAGCTTGGTCGGAGTCAGCTATGGCTACACCTTC
16	TRBV5-8	-	-	TRBJ2-1	CASSFLRTTGRNEQFF	TGTGCCAGCAGCTTTCTTCGGACTACCGGTAGGAATGAGCAGTTCTTC
14	TRBV24-1	-	-	TRBJ1-4	CATSPGGEDEKLFF	TGTGCCACCTCTCCGGGGGGCGAGGATGAAAAACTGTTTTTT
14	TRBV5-4	-	few	TRBJ1-3	CASSLREAGNTIYF	TGTGCCAGCAGCCTTAGAGAGGCGGGAAACACCATATATTTT
18	TRBV5-1	TRBD1	-	TRBJ1-6	CASTMGQFSGVYNSPLHF	TGCGCCAGCACCATGGGACAGTTTAGTGGGGTCTATAATTCACCCCTCCACTTT
16	TRBV10-3	TRBD1	-	TRBJ1-5	CAISESGGTVNQPQHF	TGTGCCATCAGTGAGTCTGGGGGGACAGTCAATCAGCCCCAGCATTTT
14	TRBV27	TRBD1	-	TRBJ2-3	CATWDRGRTDTQYF	TGTGCCACATGGGACAGGGGGCGCACAGATACGCAGTATTTT
14	TRBV27	-	-	TRBJ2-1	CASSSQGKGGEQFF	TGTGCCAGCAGTTCACAGGGTAAAGGGGGTGAGCAGTTCTTC
15	TRBV11-3	-	-	TRBJ1-2	CASSLERGRPKCYTF	TGTGCCAGCAGCTTAGAAAGGGGCCGACCTAAATGCTACACCTTC
15	TRBV9	-	-	TRBJ1-2	CASSVLSTANYGYTF	TGTGCCAGCAGCGTACTCTCGACAGCCAACTATGGCTACACCTTC